What follows are 24 T cell receptor beta chains derived from one specimen sequenced in a study of CD8+CD57+ T cells in acquired aplastic anemia (dated by TCRdb to 2016 to 2019). Patients chosen for sequencing had shown expansion of CD8+CD57+ cells by flow cytometry. Sequencing was performed on an Illumina HiSeq 2000. TCR beta VDJ combination and CDR3 sequence profiling used genomic DNA as the template. Starting from the raw public reads, TCRdb applied fastp trimming at Q25, assembled clones with MiXCR and retained in-frame beta chains. Each record represents a unique CDR3 protein, reported with the most common genes and DNA among its rows. The sample table holds roughly 200,000 distinct CDR3 sequences, of which approximately 65% were seen once. The leading ten clones occupy roughly 61% of the sample. Sequenced: sorted CD4+, CD8+, or CD8+CD57+ T cells (not recorded which) from PBMCs. These receptors all come from a human donor with aplastic anemia.

CDR3 protein: CATSDLRGGETQYF. The CDR3 DNA is TGTGCCACCAGTGATTTGAGGGGTGGAGAGACCCAGTACTTC. The chain links TRBV24-1 to TRBJ2-5, with a tentative D call TRBD1 (5 bases). Germline-derived CDR1 and CDR2 are KGHDR and SFDVKD. The CDR3 sequence is 14 residues long. V lost 0 bases to trimming and J lost 4 bases, with 8 bases between them.

There are a few counts of this clonotype. V gene TRBV7-6 combines with J gene TRBJ2-5; D remains unclear. Germline loops: CDR1 SGHVS, CDR2 FNYEAQ. This CDR3 is 12 amino acids long. The V end was cut by 5 bases, the J end by 6 bases, with 10 bases between. DNA for the CDR3: TGTGCCAGCAGCCAAGGGATCCAGACCCAGTACTTC. Translation gives CASSQGIQTQYF.

The rearrangement joins TRBV25-1 to TRBJ2-7; D call uncertain. The germline CDR1 and CDR2 sequences are MGHDK and SYGVNS. Trimming took 2 bases from V and 6 from J, leaving 5 bases between them. The CDR3 sequence is 11 residues long. The CDR3 region has the DNA TGTGCCAGCAGTGAAGTCTTCGAGCAGTACTTC. Its translation: CASSEVFEQYF.

The chain is built from TRBV7-9 and TRBJ2-5; 7 bases align to TRBD1. Germline V CDR1 and CDR2: SEHNR, FQNEAQ (reference sequence). Unmatched junction bases numbered 7, after V lost 5 bases and J lost 4 bases. The CDR3 runs 14 residues. CDR3 DNA sequence: TGTGCCAGCAGCATAGGGGGCAGGGGAGAGACCCAGTACTTC. Its protein is CASSIGGRGETQYF.

This clonotype appeared once. The chain uses TRBV7-9 and TRBJ2-7; TRBD1 agrees at 9 bases. J gave up 5 bases and V 4 bases, and 9 bases lay outside the gene matches. Per germline, CDR1 SEHNR and CDR2 FQNEAQ (reference sequence). The CDR3 extends over 15 amino acids. CDR3 in DNA: TGTGCCAGCAGCTCCGCCGGGACAGGGATGAACGAGCAGTACTTC. Amino acid sequence: CASSSAGTGMNEQYF.

The rearrangement uses TRBV7-3 and TRBJ1-2; 7 nucleotides line up with TRBD1. Germline lookup yields CDR1 SGHTA and CDR2 FQGTGA. V trimming: 2 bases; J trimming: 8 bases; junction bases outside the gene matches: 5. The CDR3 has 13 amino acids. The CDR3 protein is CASSLSQGWGYTF. In DNA form, the CDR3 reads TGTGCCAGCAGCTTATCACAGGGGTGGGGCTACACCTTC.

A few counts support this clonotype. The rearrangement uses TRBV11-2 and TRBJ2-5; 7 nucleotides agree with TRBD1. The CDR3 has 14 amino acids. CDR1 is SGHAT, CDR2 FQNNGV, per germline. With V trimmed by 1 base and J by 7 bases, 6 bases remained unmatched. As DNA, the CDR3 is TGTGCCAGCAGCTTAGTCCCAGGGGGTCCGACCCAGTACTTC. Protein sequence: CASSLVPGGPTQYF.

The chain is built from TRBV19 and TRBJ2-7; TRBD2 agrees at 10 bases. V was pared by 8 bases and J by 1 base, with 2 bases of the junction left unmatched. There are 13 residues in the CDR3. The germline CDR1 and CDR2 sequences are LNHDA and SQIVND (reference sequence). The CDR3 protein is CASQREGSYEQYF. CDR3 in DNA: TGTGCCAGTCAGCGGGAGGGATCCTACGAGCAGTACTTC. Full variable domain (missing parts from reference TRBV19 and TRBJ2-7): DGGITQSPKYLFRKEGQNVTLSCEQNLNHDAMYWYRQDPGQGLRLIYYSQIVNDFQKGDIAEGYSVSREKKESFPLTVTSAQKNPTAFYLCASQREGSYEQYFGPGTRLTVT.

J is TRBJ1-1 and V is TRBV7-2; D gene unclear. The CDR3 length is 12 residues. Germline loops: CDR1 SGHTA, CDR2 FQGNSA. V was trimmed by 5 bases and J by 5 bases, leaving 9 bases between them. The CDR3 loop is CASSPQRTEAFF. In DNA form, the CDR3 reads TGTGCCAGCAGCCCGCAGCGTACTGAAGCTTTCTTT.

The chain uses TRBV10-1 and TRBJ2-7; TRBD1 agrees at 10 bases. This CDR3 region has 14 residues. The V gene's germline CDR1 is WNHNN and CDR2 SYGVQD (reference sequence). V was clipped by 11 bases and J by 7 bases; unmatched bases: 14. CDR3 amino acids: CAAPSGTGVWEQYF. The DNA for the CDR3 is TGCGCCGCCCCTTCCGGGACAGGGGTGTGGGAGCAGTACTTC.

This clonotype was seen only a few times. The rearrangement links TRBV5-1 to TRBJ2-7; 8 positions agree with TRBD1. There are 15 residues in the CDR3. V dropped 0 bases and J dropped 6; count of bases not matched to a gene: 8. Germline V gene data show CDR1 as SGHRS and CDR2 as YFSETQ. CDR3 DNA sequence: TGCGCCAGCAGCTTGGCCCGGGACAGGTACTTCGAGCAGTACTTC. It encodes CASSLARDRYFEQYF.

As to this clonotype: A read error may produce the germline difference seen at one junction end. The chain employs TRBV6-5 and TRBJ2-6; TRBD1 or TRBD2 may be the D gene (5 bases each). This CDR3 spans 12 amino acids. Germline V CDR1 and CDR2: MNHEY, SVGAGI. CDR3 sequence (DNA): TGTGCCAGCTGGCATGGGGGCAACGTCCTGACTTTC. Translating gives CASWHGGNVLTF.

Ten or more counts support this clonotype. The CDR3 coding sequence is TGTGCCAGCAGCCCCACCCCTGGGACCGCTACTTACGAGCAGTACTTC. Translation: CASSPTPGTATYEQYF. V and J are TRBV14 and TRBJ2-7; D may be TRBD1 or TRBD2 (5 bases each). CDR1 SGHDN and CDR2 FVKESK come from the germline V gene. CDR3 length equals 16 residues. V was trimmed by 4 bases and J by 4 bases, leaving 20 bases between them.

The CDR3 is CATSAWGAGTGELFF. CDR3 bases: TGTGCCACCAGTGCTTGGGGCGCGGGCACCGGGGAGCTGTTTTTT. V is TRBV24-1 and J is TRBJ2-2; D is tentatively TRBD1 or TRBD2 (5 bases each). Germline V lookup: CDR1 KGHDR, CDR2 SFDVKD. Trimming stripped 5 bases from V and 4 bases from J, with 13 bases between. This CDR3 is 15 amino acids long.

This chain connects TRBV2 to TRBJ2-3; 9 positions match TRBD2. Trimming took 3 bases from V and 5 from J; bases not matched to a gene: 3. Germline V gives CDR1 SNHLY, CDR2 FYNNEI. The CDR3 is made up of 14 amino acids. The CDR3 region is CASSETSGLDTQYF. The CDR3 region has the DNA TGTGCCAGCAGTGAGACTAGCGGTTTAGATACGCAGTATTTT.

This rearrangement joins TRBV12-3 or TRBV12-4 to TRBJ2-5; D is possibly TRBD1 or TRBD2 (5 bases each). The end of the DNA fits TRBJ2-7 better, so the J call may be wrong. There are 14 residues in the CDR3. DNA of the CDR3: TGTGCCAGCAGTAGCCATGGGGGCTCCTACGAGCAGTACTTC. Translated: CASSSHGGSYEQYF.

The rearrangement links TRBV2 to TRBJ2-7; 10 nucleotides align to TRBD2. The CDR3 length is 14 residues. Losses at the gene ends were 5 bases for V and 7 bases for J; bases not matched to a gene: 8. Per germline, CDR1 SNHLY and CDR2 FYNNEI. CDR3 sequence reads: CASSLTSGDPEQYF. CDR3 sequence (DNA): TGTGCCAGCAGTCTAACTAGCGGGGATCCAGAGCAGTACTTC. Together with reference TRBV2 and TRBJ2-7, the CDR3 gives the full variable domain: EPEVTQTPSHQVTQMGQEVILRCVPISNHLYFYWYRQILGQKVEFLVSFYNNEISEKSEIFDDQFSVERPDGSNFTLKIRSTKLEDSAMYFCASSLTSGDPEQYFGPGTRLTVT.

CDR3 protein: CASSRSRLAGAASYNEQFF. The CDR3 region has the DNA TGCGCCAGCAGCCGGTCGCGACTAGCGGGGGCGGCATCCTACAATGAGCAGTTCTTC. The gene calls are TRBV5-1 and TRBJ2-1, with 12 bases fitting TRBD2. V lost 4 bases, J lost 1 base, and 12 bases stayed unmatched. The CDR3 loop spans 19 amino acids. Germline CDR1 SGHRS, CDR2 YFSETQ.

This rearrangement joins TRBV29-1 to TRBJ1-2; the D is unclear. CDR1 SQVTM and CDR2 ANQGSEA come from the germline V gene. The CDR3 contains 14 residues. Deletions cut 7 bases from V and 0 bases from J, with 15 bases between. The CDR3 DNA reads as TGCAGCGAGGAGAGTGGGTTCCCTAACTATGGCTACACCTTC. This gives the protein CSEESGFPNYGYTF.

The chain has TRBV9 and TRBJ1-2; weak D call: TRBD1 (5 bases). This CDR3 has 13 amino acids. CDR1 is SGDLS, CDR2 YYNGEE, per germline. The V and J ends lost 0 bases and 6 bases respectively, with 9 bases between them. The CDR3 region is CASSVAPGDGYTF. Written as DNA, the CDR3 is TGTGCCAGCAGCGTAGCTCCGGGGGATGGCTACACCTTC. The whole variable domain, remainder taken from reference TRBV9 and TRBJ1-2, is DSGVTQTPKHLITATGQRVTLRCSPRSGDLSVYWYQQSLDQGLQFLIQYYNGEERAKGNILERFSAQQFPDLHSELNLSSLELGDSALYFCASSVAPGDGYTFGSGTRLTVV.

The chain uses TRBV5-1 and TRBJ2-1; TRBD1 aligns across 7 bases. The V and J ends lost 6 bases and 3 bases, in that order; junction bases with no gene match: 3. This CDR3 contains 13 residues. Germline V gene sequence: CDR1 SGHRS, CDR2 YFSETQ. CDR3 nucleotide sequence: TGCGCCAGCACCCGGGACAGCTACAATGAGCAGTTCTTC. Translated, it gives CASTRDSYNEQFF.

This clonotype has a count of ten or more. The rearrangement uses TRBV4-1 and TRBJ2-3; TRBD2 is a possible D gene (7 bases). Germline CDR1 is MGHRA and CDR2 is YSYEKL. Trimming stripped 4 bases from V and 2 bases from J, with 13 bases between. There are 15 residues in the CDR3. The DNA of the CDR3 is TGCGCCAGCAGCCCGGCGGGGGCCTCCACAGATACGCAGTATTTT. Protein sequence: CASSPAGASTDTQYF.

This clonotype appeared many times. The CDR3 loop is CASSLLQGSDYGYTF. CDR3 sequence (DNA): TGTGCCAGCAGCTTATTACAGGGGAGCGACTATGGCTACACCTTC. The V gene is TRBV7-8, the J gene TRBJ1-2, with TRBD1 matching over 7 bases. Germline loops: CDR1 SGHVS, CDR2 FQNEAQ. The trim removed 2 bases at V and 3 bases at J, leaving 6 bases unmatched. This CDR3 has 15 amino acids.

The chain carries TRBV25-1 and TRBJ2-7, with 8 bases lining up with TRBD2. Germline V CDR1 and CDR2: MGHDK, SYGVNS. Germline trimming cut 8 bases from V and 7 bases from J; bases unmatched to any gene: 13. The CDR3 totals 14 residues. CDR3 residues: CASVGPGLVREQYF. In nucleotides, the CDR3 is TGTGCCAGCGTGGGACCGGGACTAGTGAGGGAGCAGTACTTC.